Each of the 27 T cell receptor beta chains below was sequenced from the same sample in a study of T cell repertoires in cytomegalovirus infection. One entry per CDR3 protein, called by TCRdb with MiXCR from the reads. The sample has some 400,000 distinct CDR3 sequences; around 18% are singletons. Material for sequencing was PBMCs. The receptors derive from a human donor in good health (CMV status not recorded). Some clones in this sample may be carry-over from other donors' samples.

This clonotype was counted only a few times. The V gene is TRBV5-1, the J gene TRBJ2-7; TRBD1 matches at 10 bases. The CDR3 has 15 residues. Germline values: CDR1 SGHRS, CDR2 YFSETQ. V was pared by 4 bases and J by 5 bases, with 9 bases of the junction left unmatched. The CDR3 DNA sequence: TGCGCCAGCAGCGGGTTACCGGGACAGGGGAACGAGCAGTACTTC. It codes for CASSGLPGQGNEQYF.

This clonotype was counted at least ten times. The rearrangement joins TRBV28 to TRBJ1-1; D ambiguous. Germline V gene lookup returns CDR1 MDHEN and CDR2 SYDVKM. This CDR3 comprises 13 residues. Deletions cut 3 bases from V and 0 bases from J, with 5 bases between. CDR3 sequence (DNA): TGTGCCAGCAGTTTCCAGCTGAACACTGAAGCTTTCTTT. This codes for CASSFQLNTEAFF.

The V gene is TRBV10-3, the J gene TRBJ1-4; no firm D call. Germline lookup yields CDR1 ENHRY and CDR2 SYGVKD. V shed 4 bases and J shed 8 bases, with 8 bases lying between them. The CDR3 covers 12 residues. The CDR3 sequence is CAISVRAEKLFF. CDR3 bases: TGTGCCATCAGTGTCCGGGCAGAAAAACTGTTTTTT.

This chain links TRBV19 with TRBJ2-1, with 8 bases matching TRBD1. CDR1 LNHDA and CDR2 SQIVND come from the germline V gene (reference sequence). With 9 bases clipped from V and 8 bases from J, the junction kept 12 bases outside the gene matches. CDR3 size: 14 residues. The CDR3 here is CASGAGQDTYEQFF. CDR3 nucleotide sequence: TGTGCCAGCGGGGCGGGACAGGATACCTATGAGCAGTTCTTC.

The chain has TRBV5-1 and TRBJ2-5; the match to TRBD2 covers 9 bases. The CDR3 runs 17 residues. CDR1 and CDR2 (germline): SGHRS, YFSETQ. Trimming took 2 bases from V and 4 from J; bases not matched to a gene: 12. CDR3 region: CASSFGPAGGPGETQYF. CDR3 DNA: TGCGCCAGCAGCTTTGGTCCGGCGGGGGGGCCAGGAGAGACCCAGTACTTC.

This clonotype was seen a handful of times. V is TRBV7-6 and J is TRBJ2-5; D not certain. The germline V and J ends were trimmed by 5 bases and 1 base, with 14 bases remaining between them. Germline V gene sequence: CDR1 SGHVS, CDR2 FNYEAQ. This CDR3 comprises 15 residues. DNA for the CDR3: TGTGCCAGCAGCCATACCCAACGGTTCCAAGAGACCCAGTACTTC. The encoded protein is CASSHTQRFQETQYF.

The chain combines TRBV5-4 with TRBJ2-1; 12 bases map to TRBD2. After removal of 3 bases from V and 5 bases from J, the junction contained 6 bases not matched to a gene. Germline assignment: CDR1 SGHNT and CDR2 YYREEE (reference sequence). The CDR3 totals 16 residues. This CDR3 reads CASSSPTSGRDNEQFF. The DNA of the CDR3 is TGTGCCAGCAGCTCTCCGACTAGCGGGAGAGACAATGAGCAGTTCTTC.

This clonotype was observed a handful of times. This chain links TRBV28 with TRBJ1-4; D not certain. V was trimmed by 5 bases and J by 8 bases, leaving 12 bases between them. Per the germline V gene, CDR1 is MDHEN and CDR2 is SYDVKM. CDR3 length: 13 residues. The DNA of the CDR3 is TGTGCCAGCAGTCCTCATCAGAACGAAAAACTGTTTTTT. This translates into CASSPHQNEKLFF. Full variable domain (remainder filled in from reference TRBV28 and TRBJ1-4): DVKVTQSSRYLVKRTGEKVFLECVQDMDHENMFWYRQDPGLGLRLIYFSYDVKMKEKGDIPEGYSVSREKKERFSLILESASTNQTSMYLCASSPHQNEKLFFGSGTQLSVL.

Ten or more counts support this clonotype. The chain joins TRBV19 to TRBJ1-6; D unresolved. This CDR3 comprises 16 residues. Deletions cut 6 bases from V and 11 bases from J, with 23 bases between. Germline CDR1 is LNHDA and CDR2 is SQIVND (reference sequence). For the CDR3, the DNA is TGTGCCAGTAGCGAACCGGGCCGAGGGTTGGAGGCACCCCTCCACTTT. Amino acid sequence: CASSEPGRGLEAPLHF.

This clonotype was seen more than once but under ten times. CDR3 loop: CASSYRDEGWGYTF. The CDR3 DNA follows: TGTGCCAGCAGTTACAGGGATGAGGGTTGGGGCTACACCTTC. V usage is TRBV7-2 and J usage is TRBJ1-2, with D maybe TRBD1 (6 bases). This CDR3 has 14 amino acids. V lost 6 bases and J lost 8, with 19 bases in between. Germline values: CDR1 SGHTA, CDR2 FQGNSA.

This clonotype was picked up a small number of times. The CDR3 DNA follows: TGTGCCAGCAGCTCAACTAGCGTGGACCCCCACGAGCAGTACTTC. Its translation is CASSSTSVDPHEQYF. The rearrangement links TRBV7-9 to TRBJ2-7; 7 nucleotides align to TRBD2. Germline V gene lookup returns CDR1 SEHNR and CDR2 FQNEAQ (reference sequence). J gave up 5 bases and V 4 bases, and 11 bases lay outside the gene matches. This CDR3 contains 15 residues.

This clonotype showed up just a few times. V gene TRBV28 combines with J gene TRBJ2-1; D tentatively fits TRBD1 or TRBD2 (6 bases each). Germline V gene lookup returns CDR1 MDHEN and CDR2 SYDVKM. The ends were cut back, 6 bases at V and 6 bases at J, with 15 bases in the middle. This CDR3 spans 14 amino acids. This chain's CDR3 is CASRPGQLANEQFF. CDR3 nucleotide sequence: TGTGCCAGCAGACCGGGACAACTAGCCAATGAGCAGTTCTTC.

This clonotype showed up just a few times. The rearrangement joins TRBV6-4 to TRBJ2-1; possibly TRBD2 for D (6 bases). V lost 6 bases and J lost 7, with 16 bases in between. The CDR3 consists of 14 residues. In germline, CDR1 is MRHNA, CDR2 SNTAGT. The CDR3 sequence: CASSDTGSRNEQFF. DNA for the CDR3: TGTGCCAGCAGCGATACCGGGAGTCGAAATGAGCAGTTCTTC.

This clonotype has ten or more counts. The chain links TRBV10-3 to TRBJ2-3; TRBD1 agrees at 8 bases. The CDR3 sequence is 16 residues long. CDR1 and CDR2 from the germline V gene are ENHRY and SYGVKD. V lost 2 bases and J lost 5; bases outside the gene matches: 9. Here the CDR3 DNA reads TGTGCCATCAGTGAGACCGGGACAGGAGTGGTAGATACGCAGTATTTT. Its protein product is CAISETGTGVVDTQYF.

This clonotype was observed a handful of times. The rearrangement uses TRBV10-3 and TRBJ1-1; TRBD1 might be the D (6 bases). CDR1 and CDR2 (germline): ENHRY, SYGVKD. The CDR3 consists of 14 residues. V lost 5 bases and J lost 0, with 10 bases in between. This CDR3 is CAISSDRVNTEAFF. The CDR3 region has the DNA TGTGCCATCAGTTCGGACAGAGTGAACACTGAAGCTTTCTTT.

This clonotype showed up just a few times. The chain links TRBV7-8 to TRBJ2-7, with 7 bases fitting TRBD2. CDR3 length: 15 amino acids. Germline lookup yields CDR1 SGHVS and CDR2 FQNEAQ. V shed 5 bases, J shed 2 bases, and the junction held 9 bases outside the gene matches. CDR3 amino acids: CASSGGGGLPYEQYF. The CDR3 DNA is TGTGCCAGCAGCGGTGGGGGGGGATTACCCTACGAGCAGTACTTC.

The rearrangement uses TRBV19 and TRBJ2-1; 8 bases map to TRBD1. CDR3 length: 12 residues. Germline V gene lookup returns CDR1 LNHDA and CDR2 SQIVND (reference sequence). V lost 9 bases and J lost 4; bases outside the gene matches: 2. CDR3 DNA: TGTGCCAGCCGGGACAGGTACAATGAGCAGTTCTTC. Its protein product is CASRDRYNEQFF.

V is TRBV14 and J is TRBJ2-1; TRBD1 might be the D (5 bases). Germline V gene data show CDR1 as SGHDN and CDR2 as FVKESK. This CDR3 comprises 15 residues. Trimming took 0 bases from V and 1 from J, leaving 7 bases between them. The DNA for the CDR3 is TGTGCCAGCAGCCAAGAAGACAGTTCCTACAATGAGCAGTTCTTC. Protein: CASSQEDSSYNEQFF.

This clonotype appeared many times. This chain connects TRBV28 to TRBJ1-2, with D hard to call. This CDR3 contains 15 residues. Trimming removed 2 bases from V and 4 bases from J, with 14 bases in between. Germline V lookup: CDR1 MDHEN, CDR2 SYDVKM. The CDR3 DNA reads as TGTGCCAGCAGTTTACTATGGGCAACGGTCTATGGCTACACCTTC. This sequence encodes CASSLLWATVYGYTF.

The chain has TRBV7-7 and TRBJ2-7; D may be TRBD2 (5 bases). Trimming removed 5 bases at V and 12 bases at J, with 14 bases between. The CDR3 spans 11 residues. CDR1 and CDR2 from the germline V gene are SSHAT and FNYEAQ (reference sequence). CDR3 region: CASSPGRRRYF. Written as DNA, the CDR3 is TGTGCCAGCAGCCCCGGACGGAGGAGGTACTTC.

This clonotype was recorded many times. This rearrangement joins TRBV7-2 to TRBJ2-7; D unclear. The CDR3 length is 14 residues. Between the trimmed V and J ends, which lost 2 bases and 0 bases, there was a span of 8 bases. Germline V gene data show CDR1 as SGHTA and CDR2 as FQGNSA. DNA of the CDR3: TGTGCCAGCAGCTTAACATTTAGCTCCTACGAGCAGTACTTC. This sequence encodes CASSLTFSSYEQYF.

In this sample, this clonotype turned up a few times. This rearrangement joins TRBV19 to TRBJ1-1; D not certain. Trimming took 7 bases from V and 7 from J, leaving 16 bases between them. CDR1 is LNHDA and CDR2 is SQIVND in the germline V gene (reference sequence). The CDR3 extends over 13 amino acids. The CDR3 spells CASILTGKNEAFF. Written as DNA, the CDR3 is TGTGCCAGTATTCTGACCGGGAAAAATGAAGCTTTCTTT.

This clonotype has a count of ten or more. The rearrangement joins TRBV10-3 to TRBJ2-2; D is possibly TRBD1 or TRBD2 (6 bases each). Trimming left V 10 bases short and J 1 base short, with 13 bases between. Germline CDR1 and CDR2: ENHRY and SYGVKD. CDR3 length: 14 residues. CDR3 coding DNA: TGTGCCACCCGGGGGCAGGGGAACACCGGGGAGCTGTTTTTT. It yields the protein CATRGQGNTGELFF.

This chain joins TRBV15 and TRBJ2-5; D is perhaps TRBD1 or TRBD2 (6 bases each). V lost 1 base and J 4 bases, leaving 13 bases between the germline ends. The CDR3 length is 15 residues. The germline CDR1 and CDR2 sequences are LNHNV and YYDKDF (reference sequence). For the CDR3, the DNA is TGTGCCACCAGCAGAGCCACAGGGCGGGGAGAGACCCAGTACTTC. This encodes CATSRATGRGETQYF.

This chain uses TRBV19 with TRBJ2-2; 10 bases line up with TRBD2. V was clipped by 7 bases and J by 7 bases; unmatched bases: 6. In germline, CDR1 is LNHDA, CDR2 SQIVND (reference sequence). The CDR3 covers 14 residues. This chain's CDR3 is CASKASGSIGELFF. CDR3 in DNA: TGTGCCAGTAAGGCTAGCGGGAGTATCGGGGAGCTGTTTTTT.

J is TRBJ2-3 and V is TRBV12-3 or TRBV12-4; 10 bases are a match to TRBD2. After removal of 4 bases from V and 2 bases from J, the junction contained 6 bases not matched to a gene. The CDR3 has 16 amino acids. The CDR3 protein is CASSSTSGDYTDTQYF. The CDR3 DNA is TGTGCCAGCAGTTCTACTAGCGGGGATTACACAGATACGCAGTATTTT.

This clonotype was counted a few times. The chain links TRBV27 to TRBJ1-5; D not resolved. The CDR3 has 13 amino acids. With 3 bases removed from V and 3 bases from J, the gap between germline ends came to 6 bases. The germline gives CDR1 MNHEY, CDR2 SMNVEV (reference sequence). The CDR3 reads CASSFSPNQPQHF. DNA of the CDR3: TGTGCCAGCAGTTTCAGCCCCAATCAGCCCCAGCATTTT.